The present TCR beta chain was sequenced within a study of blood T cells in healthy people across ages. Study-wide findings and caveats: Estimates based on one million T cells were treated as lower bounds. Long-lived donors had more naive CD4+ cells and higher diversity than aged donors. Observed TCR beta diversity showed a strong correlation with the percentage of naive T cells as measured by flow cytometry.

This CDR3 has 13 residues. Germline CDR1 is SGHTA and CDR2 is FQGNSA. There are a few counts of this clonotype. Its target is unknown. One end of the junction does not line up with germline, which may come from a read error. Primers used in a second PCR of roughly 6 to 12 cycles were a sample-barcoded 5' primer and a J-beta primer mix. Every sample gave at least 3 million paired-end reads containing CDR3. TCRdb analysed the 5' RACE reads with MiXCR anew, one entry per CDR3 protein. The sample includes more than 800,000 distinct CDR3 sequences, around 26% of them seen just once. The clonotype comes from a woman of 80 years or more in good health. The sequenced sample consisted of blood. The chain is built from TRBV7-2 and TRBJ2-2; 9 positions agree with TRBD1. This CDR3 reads CASSLDRGRERFF. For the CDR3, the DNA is TGTGCCAGCAGCTTAGACAGGGGGCGGGAGCGGTTTTTT.